The entry below describes one T cell receptor (beta chain). Its cognate antigen is unknown. Time point denoted: pretreatment peripheral blood. TCR analog templates of synthetic origin were spiked into each PCR. Produced via immunoSEQ multiplex PCR; TCRdb's table is partial and in-frame only. The repertoire holds about 38,000 clones, with 85% as singletons. The data were taken from a study of PD-L1 blockade in urothelial cancer. The overall study: Atezolizumab (1,200 mg intravenously every 3 weeks) began in the mid-2010s for patients. Analyses were performed on blood at 3 weeks after treatment start (the second dose) and at 6 weeks. Study conclusions and caveats: Below-median pretreatment blood TCR clonality predicted better survival.

This CDR3 spans 15 amino acids. From germline, CDR1 is SEHNR and CDR2 FQNEAQ (reference sequence). Trimming removed 6 bases from V and 2 bases from J, with 11 bases in between. This chain connects TRBV7-9 to TRBJ2-6; no firm D call. The sample was PBMCs, taken around atezolizumab (anti-PD-L1) treatment. The receptor was isolated from a man at least 80 years old with urothelial cancer. The CDR3 spells CASRSHEAGANVLTF. In DNA, the CDR3 is TGTGCCAGCAGGTCCCATGAGGCTGGGGCCAACGTCCTGACTTTC.